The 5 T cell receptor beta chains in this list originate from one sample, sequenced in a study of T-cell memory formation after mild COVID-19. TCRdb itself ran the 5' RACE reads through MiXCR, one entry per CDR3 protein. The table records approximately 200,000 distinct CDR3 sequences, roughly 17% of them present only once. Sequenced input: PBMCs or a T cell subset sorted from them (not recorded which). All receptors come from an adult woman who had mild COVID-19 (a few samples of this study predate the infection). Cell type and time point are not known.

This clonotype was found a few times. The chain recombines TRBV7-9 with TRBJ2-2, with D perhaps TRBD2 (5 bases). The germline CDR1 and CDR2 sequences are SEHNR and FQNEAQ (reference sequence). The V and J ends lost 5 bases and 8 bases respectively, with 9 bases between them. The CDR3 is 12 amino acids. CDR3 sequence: CASSQDFGELFF. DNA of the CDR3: TGTGCCAGCAGCCAGGACTTTGGGGAGCTGTTTTTT.

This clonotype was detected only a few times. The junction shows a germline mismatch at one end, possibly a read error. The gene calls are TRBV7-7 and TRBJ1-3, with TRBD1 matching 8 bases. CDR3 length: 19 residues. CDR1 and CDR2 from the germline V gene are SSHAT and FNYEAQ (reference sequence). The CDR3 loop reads CASSLKDRDLIRSGNTIYF. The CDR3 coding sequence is TGTGCTAGCAGCCTGAAGGACAGGGACTTAATACGCTCTGGAAACACCATATATTTT.

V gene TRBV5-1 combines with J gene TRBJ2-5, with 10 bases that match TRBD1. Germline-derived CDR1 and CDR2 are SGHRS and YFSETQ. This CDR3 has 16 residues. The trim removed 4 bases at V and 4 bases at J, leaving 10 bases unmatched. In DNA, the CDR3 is TGCGCCAGCAGCGATATGCCGGGACAGGGGCTAGAGACCCAGTACTTC. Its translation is CASSDMPGQGLETQYF. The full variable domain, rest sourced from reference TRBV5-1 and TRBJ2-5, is KAGVTQTPRYLIKTRGQQVTLSCSPISGHRSVSWYQQTPGQGLQFLFEYFSETQRNKGNFPGRFSGRQFSNSRSEMNVSTLELGDSALYLCASSDMPGQGLETQYFGPGTRLLVL.

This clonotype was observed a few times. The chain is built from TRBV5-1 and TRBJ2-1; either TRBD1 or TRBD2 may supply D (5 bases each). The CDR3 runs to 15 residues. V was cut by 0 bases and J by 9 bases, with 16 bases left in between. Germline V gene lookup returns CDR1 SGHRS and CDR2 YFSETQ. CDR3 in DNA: TGCGCCAGCAGCTTGGTTGGGGGTCGAGGAAGTGAGCAGTTCTTC. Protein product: CASSLVGGRGSEQFF.

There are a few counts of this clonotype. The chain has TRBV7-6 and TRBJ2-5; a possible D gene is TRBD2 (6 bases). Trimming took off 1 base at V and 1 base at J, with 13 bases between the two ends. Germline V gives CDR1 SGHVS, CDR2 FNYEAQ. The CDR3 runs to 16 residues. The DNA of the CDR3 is TGTGCCAGCAGCTTAGGTGGTGGAGGGGTCCAAGAGACCCAGTACTTC. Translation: CASSLGGGGVQETQYF. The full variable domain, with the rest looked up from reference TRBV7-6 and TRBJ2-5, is GAGVSQSPRYKVTKRGQDVALRCDPISGHVSLYWYRQALGQGPEFLTYFNYEAQQDKSGLPNDRFSAERPEGSISTLTIQRTEQRDSAMYRCASSLGGGGVQETQYFGPGTRLLVL.